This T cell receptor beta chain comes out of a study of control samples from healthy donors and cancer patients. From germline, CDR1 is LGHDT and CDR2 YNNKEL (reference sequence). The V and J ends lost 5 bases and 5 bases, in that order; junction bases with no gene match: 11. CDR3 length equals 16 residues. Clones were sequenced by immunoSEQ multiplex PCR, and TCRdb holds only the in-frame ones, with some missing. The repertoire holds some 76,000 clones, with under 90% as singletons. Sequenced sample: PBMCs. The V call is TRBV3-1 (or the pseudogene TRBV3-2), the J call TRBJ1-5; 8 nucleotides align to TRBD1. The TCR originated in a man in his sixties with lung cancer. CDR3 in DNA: TGTGCCAGCAGCGCCTACCGGGACAGGAGCCATCAGCCCCAGCATTTT. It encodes CASSAYRDRSHQPQHF.